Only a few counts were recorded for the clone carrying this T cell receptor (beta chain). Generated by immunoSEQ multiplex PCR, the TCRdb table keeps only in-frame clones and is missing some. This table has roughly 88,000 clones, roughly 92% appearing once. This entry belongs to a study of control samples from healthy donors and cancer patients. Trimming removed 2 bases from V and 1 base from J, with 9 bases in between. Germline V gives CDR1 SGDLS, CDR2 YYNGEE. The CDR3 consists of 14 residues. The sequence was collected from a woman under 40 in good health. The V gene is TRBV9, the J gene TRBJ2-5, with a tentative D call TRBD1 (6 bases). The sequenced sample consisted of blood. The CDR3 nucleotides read TGTGCCAGCAGCGTCGGGACAATCCAAGAGACCCAGTACTTC. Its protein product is CASSVGTIQETQYF.